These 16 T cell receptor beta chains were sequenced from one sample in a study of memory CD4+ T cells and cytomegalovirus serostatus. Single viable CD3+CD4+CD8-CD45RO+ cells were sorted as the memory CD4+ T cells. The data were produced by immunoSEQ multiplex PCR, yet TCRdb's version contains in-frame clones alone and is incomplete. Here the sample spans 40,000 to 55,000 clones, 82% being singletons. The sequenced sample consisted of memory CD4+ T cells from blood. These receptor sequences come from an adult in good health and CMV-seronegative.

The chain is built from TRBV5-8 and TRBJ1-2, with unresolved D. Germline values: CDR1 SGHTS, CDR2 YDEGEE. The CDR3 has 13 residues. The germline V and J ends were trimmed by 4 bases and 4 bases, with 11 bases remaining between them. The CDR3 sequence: CASSRERSYGYTF. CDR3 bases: TGTGCCAGCAGCCGCGAGCGATCCTATGGCTACACCTTC.

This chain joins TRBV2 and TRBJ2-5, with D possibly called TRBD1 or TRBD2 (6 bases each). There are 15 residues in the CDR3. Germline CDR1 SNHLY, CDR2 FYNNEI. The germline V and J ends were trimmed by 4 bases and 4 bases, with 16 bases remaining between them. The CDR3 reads CASSAAPGGRETQYF. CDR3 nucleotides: TGTGCCAGCAGTGCCGCCCCCGGGGGCCGAGAGACCCAGTACTTC.

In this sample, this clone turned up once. This chain's CDR3 is CASSPTPRELNTEAFF. The CDR3 DNA follows: TGCGCCAGCAGCCCCACCCCAAGAGAACTGAACACTGAAGCTTTCTTT. This chain links TRBV5-1 with TRBJ1-1, with unresolved D. V was trimmed by 4 bases and J by 0 bases, leaving 16 bases between them. CDR3 length equals 16 residues. Per germline, CDR1 SGHRS and CDR2 YFSETQ.

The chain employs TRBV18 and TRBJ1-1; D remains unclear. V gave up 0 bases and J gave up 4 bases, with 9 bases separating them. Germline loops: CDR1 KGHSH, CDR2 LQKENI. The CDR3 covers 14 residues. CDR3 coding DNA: TGTGCCAGCTCACCACCGGCGGGGAGCACTGAAGCTTTCTTT. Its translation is CASSPPAGSTEAFF.

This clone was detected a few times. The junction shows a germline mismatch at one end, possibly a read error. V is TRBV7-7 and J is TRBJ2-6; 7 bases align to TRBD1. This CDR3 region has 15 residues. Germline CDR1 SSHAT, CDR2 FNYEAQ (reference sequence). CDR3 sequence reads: CASSSGGSGANVLTF. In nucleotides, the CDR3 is TGTGCTAGCAGCTCAGGGGGCTCTGGGGCCAACGTCCTGACTTTC.

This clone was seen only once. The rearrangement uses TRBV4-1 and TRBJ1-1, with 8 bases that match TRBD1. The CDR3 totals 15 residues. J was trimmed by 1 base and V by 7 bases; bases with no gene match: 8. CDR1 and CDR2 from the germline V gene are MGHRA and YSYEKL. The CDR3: CASNTDRAGNTEAFF. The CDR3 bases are TGCGCCAGCAATACGGACAGGGCAGGGAACACTGAAGCTTTCTTT.

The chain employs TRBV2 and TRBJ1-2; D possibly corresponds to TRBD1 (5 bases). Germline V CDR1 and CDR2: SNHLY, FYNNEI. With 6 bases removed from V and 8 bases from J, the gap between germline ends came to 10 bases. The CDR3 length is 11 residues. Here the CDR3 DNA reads TGTGCCAGCAGGATTAGGGGAGGCTACACCTTC. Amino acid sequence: CASRIRGGYTF.

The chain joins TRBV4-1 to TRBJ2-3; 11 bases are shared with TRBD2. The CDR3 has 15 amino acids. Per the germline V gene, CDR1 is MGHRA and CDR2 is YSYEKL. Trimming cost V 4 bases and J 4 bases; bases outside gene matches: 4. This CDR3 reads CASSLSGGVADTQYF. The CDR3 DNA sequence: TGCGCCAGCAGCCTTAGCGGGGGGGTGGCAGATACGCAGTATTTT.

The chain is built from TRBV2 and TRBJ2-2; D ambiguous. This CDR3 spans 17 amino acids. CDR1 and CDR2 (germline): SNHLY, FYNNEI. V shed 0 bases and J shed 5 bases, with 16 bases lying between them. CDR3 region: CASSEALWLGKTGELFF. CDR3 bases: TGTGCCAGCAGTGAAGCGCTTTGGCTGGGGAAAACCGGGGAGCTGTTTTTT.

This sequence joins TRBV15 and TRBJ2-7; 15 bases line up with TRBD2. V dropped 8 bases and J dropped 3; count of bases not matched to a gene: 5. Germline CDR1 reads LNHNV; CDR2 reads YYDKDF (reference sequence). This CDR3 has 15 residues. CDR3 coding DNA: TGTGCCACCTCAGGGACTAGCGGGGGGATCTACGAGCAGTACTTC. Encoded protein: CATSGTSGGIYEQYF.

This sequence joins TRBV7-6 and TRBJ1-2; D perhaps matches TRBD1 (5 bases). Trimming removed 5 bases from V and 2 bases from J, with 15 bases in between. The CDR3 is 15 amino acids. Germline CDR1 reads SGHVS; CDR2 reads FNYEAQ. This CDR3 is CASSLGGGLNYGYTF. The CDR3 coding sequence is TGTGCCAGCAGCCTGGGGGGAGGACTGAACTATGGCTACACCTTC.

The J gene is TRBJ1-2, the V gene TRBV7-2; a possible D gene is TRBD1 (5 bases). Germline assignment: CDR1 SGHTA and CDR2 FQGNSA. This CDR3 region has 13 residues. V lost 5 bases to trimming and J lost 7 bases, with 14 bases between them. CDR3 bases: TGTGCCAGCAGCCCGAATGGGGGTTTTGGCTACACCTTC. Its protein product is CASSPNGGFGYTF.

This CDR3 is CASSLDSGGTDTQYF. The DNA of the CDR3 is TGCGCCAGCAGCTTGGATAGCGGGGGAACAGATACGCAGTATTTT. This rearrangement joins TRBV5-1 to TRBJ2-3; 9 bases fit TRBD2. Trimming cost V 0 bases and J 3 bases; bases outside gene matches: 2. Looked up from germline, CDR1 is SGHRS and CDR2 is YFSETQ. The CDR3 runs to 15 residues.

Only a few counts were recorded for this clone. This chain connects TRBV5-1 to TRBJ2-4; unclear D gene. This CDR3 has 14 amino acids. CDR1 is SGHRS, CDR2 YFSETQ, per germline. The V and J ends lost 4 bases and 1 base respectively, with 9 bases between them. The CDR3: CASSQEIAKNIQYF. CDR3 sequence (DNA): TGCGCCAGCAGCCAAGAGATCGCCAAAAACATTCAGTACTTC. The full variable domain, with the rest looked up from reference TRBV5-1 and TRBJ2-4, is KAGVTQTPRYLIKTRGQQVTLSCSPISGHRSVSWYQQTPGQGLQFLFEYFSETQRNKGNFPGRFSGRQFSNSRSEMNVSTLELGDSALYLCASSQEIAKNIQYFGAGTRLSVL.

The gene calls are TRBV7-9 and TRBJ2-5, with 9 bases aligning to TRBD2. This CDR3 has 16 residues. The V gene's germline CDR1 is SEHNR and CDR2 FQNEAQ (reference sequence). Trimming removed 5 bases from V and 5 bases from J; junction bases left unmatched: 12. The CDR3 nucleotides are TGTGCCAGCAGCAGCCCCTCGGGACTAGCTGTGGAGACCCAGTACTTC. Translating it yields CASSSPSGLAVETQYF.

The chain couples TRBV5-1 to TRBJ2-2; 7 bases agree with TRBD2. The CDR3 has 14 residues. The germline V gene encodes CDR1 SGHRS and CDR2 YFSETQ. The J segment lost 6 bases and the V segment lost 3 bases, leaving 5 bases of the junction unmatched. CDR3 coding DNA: TGCGCCAGCAGCTATAGTGCGGGGGCCGGGGAGCTGTTTTTT. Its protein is CASSYSAGAGELFF.